Shown below are 5 T cell receptor beta chains from a single sample sequenced in a study of spatial heterogeneity in lung cancer. The time point: sample taken at primary tumor resection. Whole RNA, isolated from tumor, nontumor lung or frozen PBMC, was sequenced without prior sorting. TCRdb reprocessed the 5' RACE reads via MiXCR and lists one record per CDR3 protein. The sample has tens of thousands of distinct CDR3 sequences, about an eighth seen once; the top ten hold 7.2%. The material sequenced was PBMCs, taken at surgery. Source of these receptors: a male donor with early-stage non-small cell lung cancer.

This clonotype was recorded many times. J is TRBJ1-5 and V is TRBV3-1, with D perhaps matching TRBD1 (6 bases). The CDR3 length is 14 residues. Trimming removed 4 bases from V and 7 bases from J, with 14 bases in between. Germline CDR1 is LGHDT and CDR2 is YNNKEL (reference sequence). In DNA form, the CDR3 reads TGTGCCAGCAGCCCCAGGGGAGGGGAACAGCCCCAGCATTTT. Amino acid sequence: CASSPRGGEQPQHF.

For this clonotype: It may be a read error: a sequence one base away is much more abundant. The V call is TRBV2, the J call TRBJ2-7; D may match TRBD1 or TRBD2 (5 bases each). Per the germline V gene, CDR1 is SNHLY and CDR2 is FYNNEI. With 5 bases removed from V and 6 bases from J, the gap between germline ends came to 17 bases. This CDR3 spans 14 amino acids. This chain's CDR3 is CASSRGRTFSEQYF. As DNA, the CDR3 is TGTGCCAGCAGTCGGGGCCGAACATTCAGCGAGCAGTACTTC.

The chain is built from TRBV29-1 and TRBJ1-1, with no clear D. The CDR3 extends over 14 amino acids. Germline CDR1 and CDR2: SQVTM and ANQGSEA. V dropped 4 bases and J dropped 0 bases, with 12 bases sitting between them. The CDR3 DNA reads TGCAGCGTTGGTTTTCGCAGCCTGAACACTGAAGCTTTCTTT. It yields the protein CSVGFRSLNTEAFF.

The rearrangement links TRBV3-1 to TRBJ2-1; 15 bases match TRBD2. The V and J ends lost 4 bases and 10 bases, in that order; junction bases with no gene match: 8. This CDR3 is 16 amino acids long. The germline V gene encodes CDR1 LGHDT and CDR2 YNNKEL (reference sequence). Here the CDR3 DNA reads TGTGCCAGCAGCCCGGCCGGACTAGCGGGAGGGGGAGAGCAGTTCTTC. Translated, it gives CASSPAGLAGGGEQFF.

This clonotype was picked up many times. This chain connects TRBV7-2 to TRBJ2-1; D call uncertain. Germline V lookup: CDR1 SGHTA, CDR2 FQGNSA. The CDR3 is 11 amino acids. V was trimmed by 5 bases and J by 9 bases, leaving 8 bases between them. The CDR3 bases are TGTGCCAGCAGCCCCGCTCTTGAGCAGTTCTTC. Translation gives CASSPALEQFF.